The clone carrying this TCR beta chain was observed once. Its antigen remains unknown. The record originates from a study of CD8 T cells in Susac syndrome. Study-level points and caveats: The study recognized that its TCR sequencing and HLA analysis covered a relatively small number of individuals.

RNA amounts of 0.5 to 1 ug underwent reverse transcription with random hexamers. A single record per CDR3 protein comes from TCRdb applying MiXCR to the immunoSEQ multiplex PCR reads. The sample comprises around 150,000 distinct CDR3 sequences, approximately 93% of which are singletons, and 0.09% to 0.1% rests with the top ten. The CDR3 is 13 residues long. V lost 1 base and J lost 4, with 8 bases in between. The receptor was derived from a human donor with multiple sclerosis. The chain couples TRBV12-3 or TRBV12-4 to TRBJ2-7; D remains unclear. Sequencing was done on a sample of CD4+ T cells from PBMCs. The CDR3 here is CASSLESGYEQYF. For the CDR3, the DNA is TGTGCCAGCAGTTTAGAGAGTGGTTACGAGCAGTACTTC.